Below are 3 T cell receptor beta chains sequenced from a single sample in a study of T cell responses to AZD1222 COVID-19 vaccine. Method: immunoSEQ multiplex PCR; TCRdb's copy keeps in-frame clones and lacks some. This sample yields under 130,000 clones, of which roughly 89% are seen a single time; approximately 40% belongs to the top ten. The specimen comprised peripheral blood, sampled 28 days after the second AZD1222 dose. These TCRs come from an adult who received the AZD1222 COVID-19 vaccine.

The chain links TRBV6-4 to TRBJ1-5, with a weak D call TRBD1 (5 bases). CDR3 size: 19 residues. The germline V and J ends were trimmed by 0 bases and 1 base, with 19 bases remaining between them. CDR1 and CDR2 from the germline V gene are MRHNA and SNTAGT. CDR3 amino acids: CASSDSPRGGLVSNQPQHF. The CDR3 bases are TGTGCCAGCAGTGACTCGCCCCGGGGGGGTCTTGTCAGCAATCAGCCCCAGCATTTT.

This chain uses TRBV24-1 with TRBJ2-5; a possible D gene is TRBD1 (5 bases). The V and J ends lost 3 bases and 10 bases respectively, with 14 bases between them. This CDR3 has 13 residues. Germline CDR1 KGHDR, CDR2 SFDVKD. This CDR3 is CATSDQGMGNQYF. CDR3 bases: TGTGCCACCAGTGATCAGGGCATGGGGAACCAGTACTTC.

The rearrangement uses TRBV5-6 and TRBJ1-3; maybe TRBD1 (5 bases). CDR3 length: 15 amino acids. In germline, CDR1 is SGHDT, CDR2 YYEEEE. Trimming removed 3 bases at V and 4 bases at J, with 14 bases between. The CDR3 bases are TGTGCCAGCAGCTCGCCTCAGGGATCCGGAAACACCATATATTTT. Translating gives CASSSPQGSGNTIYF.